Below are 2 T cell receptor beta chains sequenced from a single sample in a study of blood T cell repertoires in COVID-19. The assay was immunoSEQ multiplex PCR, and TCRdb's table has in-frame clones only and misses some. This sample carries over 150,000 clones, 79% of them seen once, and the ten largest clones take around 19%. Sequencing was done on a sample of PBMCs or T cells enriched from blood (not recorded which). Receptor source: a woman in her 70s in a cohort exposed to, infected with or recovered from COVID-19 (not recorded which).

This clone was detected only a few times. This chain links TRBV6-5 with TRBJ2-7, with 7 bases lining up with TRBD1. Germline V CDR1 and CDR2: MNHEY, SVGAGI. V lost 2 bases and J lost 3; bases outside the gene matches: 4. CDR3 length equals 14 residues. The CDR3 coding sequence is TGTGCCAGCAGTTACGACAGGGACCTCTACGAGCAGTACTTC. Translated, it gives CASSYDRDLYEQYF.

The CDR3 DNA is TGTGCCAGCAGCTCCCAGGGACAGGGCACAGATACGCAGTATTTT. Protein product: CASSSQGQGTDTQYF. The chain has TRBV5-8 and TRBJ2-3, with TRBD1 matching over 8 bases. The trim removed 3 bases at V and 1 base at J, leaving 4 bases unmatched. Looked up from germline, CDR1 is SGHTS and CDR2 is YDEGEE. The CDR3 runs to 15 residues.